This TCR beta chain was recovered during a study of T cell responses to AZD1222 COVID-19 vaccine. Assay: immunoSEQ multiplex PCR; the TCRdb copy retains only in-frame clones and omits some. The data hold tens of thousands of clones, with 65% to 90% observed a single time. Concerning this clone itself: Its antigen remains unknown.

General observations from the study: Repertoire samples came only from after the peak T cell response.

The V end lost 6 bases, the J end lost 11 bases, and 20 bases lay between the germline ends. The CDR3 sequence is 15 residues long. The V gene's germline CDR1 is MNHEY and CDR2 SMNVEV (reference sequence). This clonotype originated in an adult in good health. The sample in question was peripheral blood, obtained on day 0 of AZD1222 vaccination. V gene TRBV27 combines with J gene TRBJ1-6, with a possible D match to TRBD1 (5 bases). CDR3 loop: CASRTSPGWGPPLHF. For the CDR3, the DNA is TGTGCCAGCAGAACGTCCCCCGGCTGGGGCCCACCCCTCCACTTT.